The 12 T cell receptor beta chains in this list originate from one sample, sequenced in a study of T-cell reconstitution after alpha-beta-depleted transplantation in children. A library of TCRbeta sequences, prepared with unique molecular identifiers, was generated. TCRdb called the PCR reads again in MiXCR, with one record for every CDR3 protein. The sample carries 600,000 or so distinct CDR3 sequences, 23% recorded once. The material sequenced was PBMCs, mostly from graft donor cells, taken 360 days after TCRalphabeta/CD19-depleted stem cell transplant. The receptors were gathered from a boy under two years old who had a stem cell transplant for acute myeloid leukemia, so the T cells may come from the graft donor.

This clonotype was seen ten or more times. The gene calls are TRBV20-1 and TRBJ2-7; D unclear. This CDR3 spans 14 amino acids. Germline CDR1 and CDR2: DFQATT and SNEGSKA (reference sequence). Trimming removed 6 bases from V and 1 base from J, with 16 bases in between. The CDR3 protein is CSALPSIRSYEQYV. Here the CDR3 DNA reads TGCAGTGCCCTACCGTCGATTCGGTCCTACGAGCAGTACGTC.

CDR3 DNA sequence: TGCGCCAGCAGCTTGGTACAGGGGGCGCGTGGTGGGGCCAACGTCCTGACTTTC. Its protein product is CASSLVQGARGGANVLTF. The gene calls are TRBV5-1 and TRBJ2-6, with 9 nucleotides matching TRBD1. This CDR3 spans 18 amino acids. Germline values: CDR1 SGHRS, CDR2 YFSETQ. The J segment lost 3 bases and the V segment lost 0 bases, leaving 7 bases of the junction unmatched.

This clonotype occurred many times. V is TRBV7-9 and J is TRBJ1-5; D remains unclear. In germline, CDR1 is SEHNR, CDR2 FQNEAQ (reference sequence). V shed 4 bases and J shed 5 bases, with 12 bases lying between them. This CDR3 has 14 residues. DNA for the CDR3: TGTGCCAGCAGCTCGCCCAGCCCTTATCAGCCCCAGCATTTT. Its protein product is CASSSPSPYQPQHF.

The CDR3 nucleotides are TGCGCCAGCAGTCGAACCGACAGGGGGACTGAAGCTTTCTTT. It translates to CASSRTDRGTEAFF. The rearrangement links TRBV4-1 to TRBJ1-1; 9 positions agree with TRBD1. Trimming removed 6 bases from V and 5 bases from J; junction bases left unmatched: 7. Germline-derived CDR1 and CDR2 are MGHRA and YSYEKL. This CDR3 comprises 14 residues.

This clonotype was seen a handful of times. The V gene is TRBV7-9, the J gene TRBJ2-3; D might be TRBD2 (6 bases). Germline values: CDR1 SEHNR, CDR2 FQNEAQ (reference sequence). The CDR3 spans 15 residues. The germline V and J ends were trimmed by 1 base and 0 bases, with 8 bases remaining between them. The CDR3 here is CASSLGLGSTDTQYF. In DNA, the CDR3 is TGTGCCAGCAGCTTAGGACTAGGCAGCACAGATACGCAGTATTTT. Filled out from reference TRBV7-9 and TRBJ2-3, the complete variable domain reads DTGVSQNPRHKITKRGQNVTFRCDPISEHNRLYWYRQTLGQGPEFLTYFQNEAQLEKSRLLSDRFSAERPKGSFSTLEIQRTEQGDSAMYLCASSLGLGSTDTQYFGPGTRLTVL.

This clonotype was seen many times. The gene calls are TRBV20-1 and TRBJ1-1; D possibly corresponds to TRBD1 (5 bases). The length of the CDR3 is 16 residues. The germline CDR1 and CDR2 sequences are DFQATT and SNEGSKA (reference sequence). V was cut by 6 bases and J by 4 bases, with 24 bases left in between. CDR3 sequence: CSAKRAGRSWGTEAFF. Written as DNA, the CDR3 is TGCAGTGCAAAACGGGCAGGGAGATCGTGGGGCACTGAAGCTTTCTTT.

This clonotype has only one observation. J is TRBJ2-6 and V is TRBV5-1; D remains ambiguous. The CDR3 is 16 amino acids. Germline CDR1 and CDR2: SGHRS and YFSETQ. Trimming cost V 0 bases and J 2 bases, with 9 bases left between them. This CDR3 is CASSLDRAPGANVLTF. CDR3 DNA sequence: TGCGCCAGCAGCTTGGACCGAGCGCCTGGGGCCAACGTCCTGACTTTC. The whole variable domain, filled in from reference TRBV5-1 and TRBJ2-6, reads KAGVTQTPRYLIKTRGQQVTLSCSPISGHRSVSWYQQTPGQGLQFLFEYFSETQRNKGNFPGRFSGRQFSNSRSEMNVSTLELGDSALYLCASSLDRAPGANVLTFGAGSRLTVL.

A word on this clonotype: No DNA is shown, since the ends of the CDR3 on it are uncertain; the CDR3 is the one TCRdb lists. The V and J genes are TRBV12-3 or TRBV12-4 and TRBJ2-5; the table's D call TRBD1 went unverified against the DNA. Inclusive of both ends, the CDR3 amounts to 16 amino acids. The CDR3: CASSFWPRGPRRTQYF.

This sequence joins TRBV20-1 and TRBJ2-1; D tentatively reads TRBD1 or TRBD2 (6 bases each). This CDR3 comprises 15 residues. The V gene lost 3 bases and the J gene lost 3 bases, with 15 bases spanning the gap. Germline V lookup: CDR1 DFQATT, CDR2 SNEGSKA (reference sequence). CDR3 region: CSASRNEGGYNEQFF. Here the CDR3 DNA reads TGCAGTGCTAGCCGAAACGAGGGGGGCTACAATGAGCAGTTCTTC.

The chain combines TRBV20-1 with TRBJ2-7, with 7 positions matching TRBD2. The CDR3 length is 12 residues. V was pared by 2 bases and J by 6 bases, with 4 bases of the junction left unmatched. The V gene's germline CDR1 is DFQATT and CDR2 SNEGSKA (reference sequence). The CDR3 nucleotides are TGCAGTGCTAGAAAACTAGCGAGCGAGCAGTACTTC. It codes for CSARKLASEQYF.

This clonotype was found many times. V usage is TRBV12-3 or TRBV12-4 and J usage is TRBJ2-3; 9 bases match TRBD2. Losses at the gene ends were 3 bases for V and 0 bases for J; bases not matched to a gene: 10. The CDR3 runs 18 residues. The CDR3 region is CASSLGAGGTTSTDTQYF. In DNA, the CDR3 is TGTGCCAGCAGTTTGGGAGCGGGGGGAACAACTAGCACAGATACGCAGTATTTT.

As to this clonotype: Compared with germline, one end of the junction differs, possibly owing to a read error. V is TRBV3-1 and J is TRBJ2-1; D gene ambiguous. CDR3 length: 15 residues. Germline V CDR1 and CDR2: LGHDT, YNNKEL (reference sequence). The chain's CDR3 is CASSQDRALYSEQFF. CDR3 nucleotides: TGTGCCAGCAGCCAAGATCGGGCCCTCTACAGTGAGCAGTTCTTC.